Listed below are T cell receptor beta chains from one sample, sequenced in a study of T cells after yellow fever vaccination. TCRdb re-derived calls from the 5' RACE reads in MiXCR, one entry per CDR3 protein. The data show under 600,000 distinct CDR3 sequences, approximately 13% seen once. Sequencing used PBMCs, obtained on the day of the yellow fever booster vaccination. Receptors were obtained from a man aged 30-40 years who received the YFV17D yellow fever vaccine. Each CDR3 is given with its conserved first and last residue. Each record gives: J gene, clone size, D gene, V gene, CDR3 protein, CDR3 DNA. D genes are given only for firm matches. Only part of the rows carry a size: once, few, many, or a class if the clone is expanded.

TRBJ2-2,few,TRBD2,TRBV30,CAFRTSGLTGELFF,TGTGCCTTCCGGACTAGCGGCCTCACCGGGGAGCTGTTTTTT
TRBJ1-5,few,TRBD1,TRBV20-1,CSAVTGTGEINQPQHF,TGCAGTGCTGTTACCGGGACAGGGGAGATCAATCAGCCCCAGCATTTT
TRBJ2-2,few,TRBD2,TRBV5-6,CASSLGLAGPSTGELFF,TGTGCCAGCAGCTTGGGACTAGCGGGCCCGAGCACCGGGGAGCTGTTTTTT
TRBJ2-6,few,NA,TRBV6-2/TRBV6-3,CASSRVANVLTF,TGTGCCAGCAGCCGCGTGGCCAACGTCCTGACTTTC
TRBJ2-5,NA,TRBD1,TRBV6-2/TRBV6-3,CASRGQGNRETQYF,TGTGCCAGCAGGGGACAGGGAAATCGAGAGACCCAGTACTTC
TRBJ2-7,NA,TRBD1,TRBV4-3,CASSQDWRDRGYEQYF,TGCGCCAGCAGCCAAGATTGGAGGGACAGGGGCTACGAGCAGTACTTC
TRBJ1-6,NA,NA,TRBV5-5,CASSQDSYNSPLHF,TGTGCCAGCAGCCAGGACAGCTATAATTCACCCCTCCACTTT
TRBJ1-2,NA,NA,TRBV5-1,CASSFFGEDYGYTF,TGCGCCAGCAGCTTTTTTGGGGAGGACTATGGCTACACCTTC
TRBJ1-3,few,TRBD1,TRBV10-3,CAISGDRDGNTIYF,TGTGCCATCAGTGGGGACAGGGATGGAAACACCATATATTTT
TRBJ2-7,NA,NA,TRBV15,CATSRAGSHDEQYF,TGTGCCACCAGCAGAGCGGGGAGCCACGACGAGCAGTACTTC
TRBJ2-3,NA,NA,TRBV14,CASSQDRRTYRPTDTQYF,TGTGCCAGCAGCCAAGATCGACGGACCTATCGTCCCACAGATACGCAGTATTTT
TRBJ2-5,few,NA,TRBV12-3/TRBV12-4,CASSSTVIRAQYF,TGTGCCAGCAGTTCGACAGTGATCCGGGCCCAGTACTTC
TRBJ2-7,NA,TRBD2,TRBV7-9,CASSLVSSGRMSYEQYF,TGTGCCAGCAGCTTAGTGTCTAGCGGGAGGATGAGCTACGAGCAGTACTTC
TRBJ2-1,NA,TRBD2,TRBV11-2,CASTTPTSGRHEQFF,TGTGCCAGCACCACGCCGACTAGCGGGAGGCATGAGCAGTTCTTC
TRBJ2-7,NA,TRBD2,TRBV7-2,CASSPWGGSSYEQYF,TGTGCCAGCAGCCCCTGGGGCGGGAGTTCCTACGAGCAGTACTTC
TRBJ2-5,NA,TRBD2,TRBV5-1,CASSYTSGSQETQYF,TGCGCCAGCAGCTACACTAGCGGGAGTCAAGAGACCCAGTACTTC
TRBJ2-5,NA,NA,TRBV20-1,CSVRPEETQYF,TGCAGTGTGCGGCCTGAAGAGACCCAGTACTTC
TRBJ2-7,NA,TRBD2,TRBV30,CAWSVRSSGSFNYEQYF,TGTGCCTGGAGTGTACGTTCTAGCGGGAGTTTTAACTACGAGCAGTACTTC
TRBJ2-3,NA,NA,TRBV12-3/TRBV12-4,CASSPGGVGTDTQYF,TGTGCCAGCAGCCCCGGAGGAGTGGGCACAGATACGCAGTATTTT
TRBJ2-2,NA,TRBD2,TRBV6-5,CASSYSRLAGFDTGELFF,TGTGCCAGCAGTTACTCGAGGCTAGCGGGATTCGACACCGGGGAGCTGTTTTTT
TRBJ2-7,NA,TRBD2,TRBV28,CASREPSGKEQYF,TGTGCCAGCAGGGAACCTAGCGGGAAGGAGCAGTACTTC
TRBJ1-5,NA,TRBD1,TRBV11-2,CASSLTGSEEQPQHF,TGTGCCAGCAGTTTGACAGGGAGTGAGGAGCAGCCCCAGCATTTT
TRBJ2-5,few,NA,TRBV7-6,CASSKFILGEGETQYF,TGTGCCAGCAGCAAATTTATACTAGGAGAGGGGGAGACCCAGTACTTC
TRBJ2-1,NA,NA,TRBV5-1,CASSALSDYNEQFF,TGCGCCAGCAGCGCCCTCTCTGACTACAATGAGCAGTTCTTC
TRBJ2-1,NA,NA,TRBV19,CASSIVRLSDPYNEQFF,TGTGCCAGTAGTATAGTCCGGCTCTCAGATCCCTACAATGAGCAGTTCTTC
TRBJ1-2,few,TRBD1,TRBV5-6,CASSLLSGTGYGYTF,TGTGCCAGCAGCTTACTGTCCGGGACAGGCTATGGCTACACCTTC
TRBJ2-7,NA,NA,TRBV20-1,CSAIEGDIYEQYF,TGCAGTGCTATCGAGGGGGATATTTACGAGCAGTACTTC
TRBJ2-3,NA,TRBD2,TRBV20-1,CSAQREPTDTQYF,TGCAGTGCCCAGCGGGAGCCCACAGATACGCAGTATTTT
TRBJ1-5,few,NA,TRBV7-2,CASSRADDNQPQHF,TGTGCCAGCAGCCGGGCAGACGACAATCAGCCCCAGCATTTT
TRBJ2-7,few,NA,TRBV11-2,CASSLDGAGSDEQYF,TGTGCCAGCAGCTTAGACGGAGCAGGGTCCGACGAGCAGTACTTC
TRBJ2-2,NA,TRBD2,TRBV9,CASSGTSGTGELFF,TGTGCCAGCAGCGGGACTAGCGGAACCGGGGAGCTGTTTTTT
TRBJ1-5,NA,TRBD1,TRBV7-2,CASSDRGQGGNQPQHF,TGTGCCAGCAGCGACAGGGGGCAAGGGGGGAATCAGCCCCAGCATTTT
TRBJ2-7,NA,NA,TRBV7-6,CASSFAFGHEQYF,TGTGCCAGCAGCTTCGCTTTCGGCCACGAGCAGTACTTC
TRBJ1-1,many,NA,TRBV7-9,CASSITKNTEAFF,TGTGCCAGCAGCATTACAAAGAACACTGAAGCTTTCTTT
TRBJ2-1,NA,TRBD2,TRBV14,CASSQRAGAGNEQFF,TGTGCCAGCAGCCAGCGGGCGGGAGCAGGAAATGAGCAGTTCTTC